The 30 T cell receptor beta chains below were found in one sample sequenced in a study of response to subunit inactivated influenza vaccine. In TCRdb, the RT-PCR reads were re-called with MiXCR into one record per CDR3 protein. Among around 480,000 distinct CDR3 sequences listed, roughly 9.7% were seen once. Sequencing used PBMCs from blood, obtained 35 to 45 days after vaccination. The origin of the receptors is a man aged 50-59 years who received an inactivated influenza vaccine.

This clonotype was seen a few times. This chain connects TRBV12-3 or TRBV12-4 to TRBJ1-1, with 8 bases that match TRBD1. The J segment lost 0 bases and the V segment lost 11 bases, leaving 8 bases of the junction unmatched. The CDR3 length is 14 residues. The CDR3 sequence: CAGSTGDLNTEAFF. The CDR3 coding sequence is TGTGCCGGATCGACAGGGGACTTGAACACTGAAGCTTTCTTT.

In its sample, this clonotype was seen a few times. This chain uses TRBV5-8 with TRBJ2-3, with 11 bases that match TRBD2. With 0 bases clipped from V and 6 bases from J, the junction kept 6 bases outside the gene matches. Germline V gene lookup returns CDR1 SGHTS and CDR2 YDEGEE. The CDR3 totals 16 residues. CDR3 sequence: CASSLGTSGPRDTQYF. The CDR3 DNA follows: TGTGCCAGCAGCTTGGGGACTAGCGGGCCTCGGGATACGCAGTATTTT.

Of note for this clonotype: With a much larger clone just one base away, this may be a read error. This rearrangement joins TRBV29-1 to TRBJ2-7; D not certain. The CDR3 runs 13 residues. Germline V gene lookup returns CDR1 SQVTM and CDR2 ANQGSEA. The CDR3 DNA follows: TGCAGCGTTCCCGGACGGAGCTCCTACGAGCAGCACTTC. Its protein is CSVPGRSSYEQHF.

In this sample, this clonotype turned up a few times. The chain employs TRBV20-1 and TRBJ2-2, with 12 bases identical to TRBD2. The CDR3 totals 18 residues. Germline V gene lookup returns CDR1 DFQATT and CDR2 SNEGSKA (reference sequence). The J segment lost 1 base and the V segment lost 4 bases, leaving 10 bases of the junction unmatched. Here the CDR3 DNA reads TGCAGTGCTACAGTCCTAGCGGGGGGGCCCGGGAACACCGGGGAGCTGTTTTTT. As protein: CSATVLAGGPGNTGELFF.

This clonotype was seen many times. The chain joins TRBV12-3 or TRBV12-4 to TRBJ1-1; weak D call: TRBD1 (5 bases). The CDR3 spans 13 residues. Trimming stripped 2 bases from V and 7 bases from J, with 11 bases between. The CDR3 is CASSLPGLGEAFF. CDR3 DNA: TGTGCCAGCAGTTTACCAGGGCTTGGTGAAGCTTTCTTT.

This clonotype was counted only a few times. The chain couples TRBV5-1 to TRBJ2-1; 7 positions agree with TRBD1. Germline CDR1 reads SGHRS; CDR2 reads YFSETQ. V lost 0 bases to trimming and J lost 8 bases; unmatched junction nucleotides: 5. The CDR3 covers 14 residues. Here the CDR3 reads CASSLGQGVDEQFF. CDR3 in DNA: TGCGCCAGCAGCTTGGGACAGGGAGTCGATGAGCAGTTCTTC.

This clonotype was found a few times. V gene TRBV7-9 combines with J gene TRBJ2-7, with TRBD1 as a possible D gene (6 bases). V lost 1 base and J 1 base, leaving 11 bases between the germline ends. This CDR3 has 15 amino acids. From germline, CDR1 is SEHNR and CDR2 FQNEAQ (reference sequence). The CDR3: CASSLEGQPSYEQYF. In nucleotides, the CDR3 is TGTGCCAGCAGCTTAGAAGGACAGCCTTCCTACGAGCAGTACTTC. The full variable domain, with the rest looked up from reference TRBV7-9 and TRBJ2-7, is DTGVSQNPRHKITKRGQNVTFRCDPISEHNRLYWYRQTLGQGPEFLTYFQNEAQLEKSRLLSDRFSAERPKGSFSTLEIQRTEQGDSAMYLCASSLEGQPSYEQYFGPGTRLTVT.

The V call is TRBV6-2 or TRBV6-3, the J call TRBJ2-7; TRBD1 matches 8 bases. CDR1 is MNHEY, CDR2 SVGEGT, per germline. With V trimmed by 2 bases and J by 0 bases, 9 bases remained unmatched. The CDR3 sequence is 17 residues long. The CDR3 DNA sequence: TGTGCCAGCAGTTACAGGTTTCCCGGGACAGGCTCCTACGAGCAGTACTTC. Translating gives CASSYRFPGTGSYEQYF.

This rearrangement joins TRBV6-1 to TRBJ1-1; no clear D gene. The CDR3 has 17 residues. The V gene lost 6 bases and the J gene lost 3 bases, with 23 bases spanning the gap. The germline gives CDR1 MNHNS, CDR2 SASEGT. CDR3 in DNA: TGTGCCAGCAGGCGCCTTGCGGGCATGGGTATGGACACTGAAGCTTTCTTT. It translates to CASRRLAGMGMDTEAFF.

This rearrangement joins TRBV28 to TRBJ1-1; D is unresolved. CDR3 length equals 15 residues. The germline CDR1 and CDR2 sequences are MDHEN and SYDVKM. The V gene lost 1 base and the J gene lost 0 bases, with 9 bases spanning the gap. Here the CDR3 DNA reads TGTGCCAGCAGTTTATTCGGCAGATTGAACACTGAAGCTTTCTTT. It is translated as CASSLFGRLNTEAFF.

This chain connects TRBV29-1 to TRBJ2-1; 8 bases are shared with TRBD1. Germline-derived CDR1 and CDR2 are SQVTM and ANQGSEA. V shed 2 bases and J 6 bases; nucleotides not matched to a gene: 6. The CDR3 has 14 amino acids. The CDR3 loop is CSVELGQGPNEQFF. The CDR3 bases are TGCAGCGTTGAATTAGGACAGGGACCCAATGAGCAGTTCTTC.

This clonotype was picked up a small number of times. CDR3 bases: TGTGCCATCAGTGAAGCTAAAGGGCCAAACAACTATGGCTACACCTTC. Translation gives CAISEAKGPNNYGYTF. The rearrangement links TRBV10-3 to TRBJ1-2; D gene unclear. Deletions cut 3 bases from V and 2 bases from J, with 16 bases between. The CDR3 is 16 residues long. Germline V gene data show CDR1 as ENHRY and CDR2 as SYGVKD.

CDR3 nucleotide sequence: TGTGCCAGCAGCGCTACCGGACAGCCCTCTGGGGCCAACGTCCTGACTTTC. This gives the protein CASSATGQPSGANVLTF. The chain links TRBV5-4 to TRBJ2-6, with D possibly being TRBD1 (6 bases). This CDR3 has 17 residues. Germline loops: CDR1 SGHNT, CDR2 YYREEE (reference sequence). Trimming stripped 4 bases from V and 0 bases from J, with 14 bases between. The variable domain in full, with the rest retrieved from reference TRBV5-4 and TRBJ2-6, is ETGVTQSPTHLIKTRGQQVTLRCSSQSGHNTVSWYQQALGQGPQFIFQYYREEENGRGNFPPRFSGLQFPNYSSELNVNALELDDSALYLCASSATGQPSGANVLTFGAGSRLTVL.

This clonotype was found a few times. The chain couples TRBV5-1 to TRBJ1-5, with D uncertain. V was clipped by 0 bases and J by 5 bases, with 12 bases between them. CDR1 is SGHRS, CDR2 YFSETQ, per germline. The CDR3 length is 15 residues. The CDR3 region is CASSLGGVGDQPQHF. The CDR3 nucleotides read TGCGCCAGCAGCTTGGGGGGAGTCGGGGATCAGCCCCAGCATTTT.

This clonotype was observed many times. The gene calls are TRBV6-4 and TRBJ1-2; 7 bases are a match to TRBD1. The germline CDR1 and CDR2 sequences are MRHNA and SNTAGT. J was trimmed by 4 bases and V by 6 bases; bases with no gene match: 8. The CDR3 totals 14 residues. CDR3 DNA: TGTGCCAGCAGCCGAACAGGGGCCGGCTATGGCTACACCTTC. Its protein product is CASSRTGAGYGYTF.

This chain joins TRBV7-9 and TRBJ1-1; possible D gene TRBD1, 6 bases. CDR1 is SEHNR and CDR2 is FQNEAQ in the germline V gene (reference sequence). Trimming pared 6 bases from V and 4 bases from J, leaving 12 bases between. The CDR3 consists of 13 residues. The CDR3 DNA sequence: TGTGCCAGCAGGTTAACAGGGATCACTGAAGCTTTCTTT. Translated, it gives CASRLTGITEAFF.

The genes are TRBV6-2 or TRBV6-3 and TRBJ1-4, with 9 positions matching TRBD1. V lost 6 bases, J lost 8 bases, and 7 bases stayed unmatched. The CDR3 has 14 amino acids. CDR1 MNHEY and CDR2 SVGEGT come from the germline V gene. The CDR3 nucleotides are TGTGCCAGCAGAGGACAGGGGAGAATCGAAAAACTGTTTTTT. Translated: CASRGQGRIEKLFF.

Many counts were recorded for this clonotype. The rearrangement links TRBV29-1 to TRBJ1-2; TRBD1 might be the D (5 bases). The CDR3 is made up of 15 amino acids. Germline CDR1 is SQVTM and CDR2 is ANQGSEA. V was pared by 4 bases and J by 0 bases, with 15 bases between. CDR3 coding DNA: TGCAGCGTTGGGGGCAGTACTAGGACTAACTATGGCTACACCTTC. Translated: CSVGGSTRTNYGYTF.

This clonotype was seen many times. The gene calls are TRBV29-1 and TRBJ1-1; weak D call: TRBD1 (6 bases). V lost 7 bases and J lost 2, with 17 bases in between. Germline CDR1 is SQVTM and CDR2 is ANQGSEA. The CDR3 is 14 amino acids. The CDR3 nucleotides read TGCAGCGCGGATTCTGGGGGGGCAAACACTGAAGCTTTCTTT. It yields the protein CSADSGGANTEAFF.

The rearrangement joins TRBV3-1 to TRBJ2-7; 12 bases line up with TRBD2. With V trimmed by 6 bases and J by 2 bases, 8 bases remained unmatched. This CDR3 comprises 16 residues. Germline CDR1 LGHDT, CDR2 YNNKEL (reference sequence). The CDR3 spells CASRLQLAGGPYEQYF. The CDR3 nucleotides are TGTGCCAGCAGGCTACAACTAGCGGGGGGCCCCTACGAGCAGTACTTC.

This clonotype was recorded a few times. This chain joins TRBV20-1 and TRBJ2-3; possible D gene TRBD1, 5 bases. Trimming left V 6 bases short and J 2 bases short, with 12 bases between. Looked up from germline, CDR1 is DFQATT and CDR2 is SNEGSKA (reference sequence). This CDR3 has 13 residues. As DNA, the CDR3 is TGCAGTGCCGCCCCAGGGAACACAGATACGCAGTATTTT. Translation: CSAAPGNTDTQYF.

For this clonotype: A much larger clone differs by one base, so this may be a read error. The V gene is TRBV12-3 or TRBV12-4, the J gene TRBJ2-1; D possibly matches TRBD1 or TRBD2 (5 bases each). The CDR3 extends over 14 amino acids. CDR3 nucleotide sequence: TGTGCCAGCAGTTGGGGGAGCTCCTACACTGAGCAGTTCTTC. Its protein is CASSWGSSYTEQFF.

The chain carries TRBV18 and TRBJ2-1; D remains unclear. The CDR3 is made up of 18 amino acids. Per the germline V gene, CDR1 is KGHSH and CDR2 is LQKENI. Trimming removed 4 bases from V and 10 bases from J, with 29 bases in between. The CDR3 DNA reads TGTGCCAGCTCACGCAAATTCCGGTCCATGGAGCTTGCGTTCGAGCAGTTCTTC. As protein: CASSRKFRSMELAFEQFF.

J is TRBJ2-3 and V is TRBV11-2; TRBD2 agrees at 12 bases. Germline V gives CDR1 SGHAT, CDR2 FQNNGV. This CDR3 spans 15 amino acids. Losses at the gene ends were 6 bases for V and 7 bases for J; bases not matched to a gene: 8. The CDR3, as DNA: TGTGCCAGCAGACAACTAGCGGGGGGCCCCTATACGCAGTATTTT. Residues: CASRQLAGGPYTQYF.

Many counts were recorded for this clonotype. In DNA form, the CDR3 reads TGTGCCAGCAGCTTAGACAGTTTCGAGACCCAGTACTTC. This gives the protein CASSLDSFETQYF. The rearrangement links TRBV7-8 to TRBJ2-5; D is unclear. Trimming left V 1 base short and J 5 bases short, with 8 bases between. The CDR3 runs 13 residues. Germline loops: CDR1 SGHVS, CDR2 FQNEAQ.

This clonotype turned up a few times. The CDR3 reads CSVDSSGSSYEQYF. CDR3 sequence (DNA): TGCAGCGTTGATTCTAGCGGAAGCTCCTACGAGCAGTACTTC. The V call is TRBV29-1, the J call TRBJ2-7; 7 bases are shared with TRBD2. Germline V lookup: CDR1 SQVTM, CDR2 ANQGSEA. The V gene end was trimmed by 3 bases and the J gene end by 0 bases; junction bases not matched to a gene: 5. The length of the CDR3 is 14 residues.

J is TRBJ2-5 and V is TRBV2, with 8 bases identical to TRBD1. Germline CDR1 and CDR2: SNHLY and FYNNEI. The CDR3 contains 13 residues. After removal of 6 bases from V and 3 bases from J, the junction contained 3 bases not matched to a gene. The CDR3 sequence: CASRPGGKETQYF. In DNA form, the CDR3 reads TGTGCCAGCAGACCAGGGGGCAAAGAGACCCAGTACTTC.

To note about this clonotype: This may be a read error: a much more frequent sequence differs by one nucleotide. The V call is TRBV29-1, the J call TRBJ2-3; TRBD1 aligns across 7 bases. The CDR3 covers 12 residues. V dropped 4 bases and J dropped 8; count of bases not matched to a gene: 6. Germline CDR1 and CDR2: SQVTM and ANQGSEA. The CDR3 reads CSVVRGPATQYF. The CDR3 nucleotides read TGCAGCGTTGTGAGGGGGCCAGCTACGCAGTATTTT.

A few counts support this clonotype. CDR3 sequence: CSVEENRNTEAFF. The CDR3 DNA reads TGCAGCGTTGAAGAAAACAGGAACACTGAAGCTTTCTTT. The gene calls are TRBV29-1 and TRBJ1-1; D unresolved. Trimming cost V 0 bases and J 1 base, with 6 bases left between them. The CDR3 consists of 13 residues. Germline values: CDR1 SQVTM, CDR2 ANQGSEA. Together with reference TRBV29-1 and TRBJ1-1, the CDR3 gives the full variable domain: SAVISQKPSRDICQRGTSLTIQCQVDSQVTMMFWYRQQPGQSLTLIATANQGSEATYESGFVIDKFPISRPNLTFSTLTVSNMSPEDSSIYLCSVEENRNTEAFFGQGTRLTVV.

This clonotype came up a few times. This sequence joins TRBV20-1 and TRBJ1-5, with D maybe TRBD1 (5 bases). Trimming cost V 6 bases and J 2 bases, with 14 bases left between them. Germline lookup yields CDR1 DFQATT and CDR2 SNEGSKA (reference sequence). The CDR3 loop spans 14 amino acids. This chain's CDR3 is CSAGVQGGNQPQHF. The CDR3 bases are TGCAGTGCAGGAGTGCAGGGTGGCAATCAGCCCCAGCATTTT.